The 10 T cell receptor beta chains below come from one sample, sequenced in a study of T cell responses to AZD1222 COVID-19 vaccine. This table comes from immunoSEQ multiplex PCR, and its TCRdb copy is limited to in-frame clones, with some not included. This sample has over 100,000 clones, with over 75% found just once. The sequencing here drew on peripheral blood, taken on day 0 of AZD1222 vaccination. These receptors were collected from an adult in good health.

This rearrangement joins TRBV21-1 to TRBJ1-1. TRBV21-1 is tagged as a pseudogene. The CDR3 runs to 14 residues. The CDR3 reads CASSKEDGNTEAFF. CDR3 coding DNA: TGTGCCAGCAGCAAAGAAGACGGGAACACTGAAGCTTTCTTT.

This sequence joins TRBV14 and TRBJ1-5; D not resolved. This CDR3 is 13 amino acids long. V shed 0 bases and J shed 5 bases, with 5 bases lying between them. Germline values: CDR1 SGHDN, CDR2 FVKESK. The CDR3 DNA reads TGTGCCAGCAGCCAAGATCTTTATCAGCCCCAGCATTTT. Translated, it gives CASSQDLYQPQHF.

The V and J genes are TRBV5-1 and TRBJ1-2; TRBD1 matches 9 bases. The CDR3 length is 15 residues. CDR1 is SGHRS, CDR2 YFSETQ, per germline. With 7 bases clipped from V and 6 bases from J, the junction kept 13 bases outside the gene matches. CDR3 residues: CASVGQGMGENGYTF. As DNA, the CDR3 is TGCGCCAGCGTCGGACAGGGGATGGGGGAAAATGGCTACACCTTC.

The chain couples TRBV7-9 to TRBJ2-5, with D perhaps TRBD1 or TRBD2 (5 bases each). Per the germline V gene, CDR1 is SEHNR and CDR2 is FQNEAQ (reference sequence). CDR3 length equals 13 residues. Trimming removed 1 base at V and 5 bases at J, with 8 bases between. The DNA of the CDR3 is TGTGCCAGCAGCTTAGGCCGGGGCGAGACCCAGTACTTC. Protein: CASSLGRGETQYF.

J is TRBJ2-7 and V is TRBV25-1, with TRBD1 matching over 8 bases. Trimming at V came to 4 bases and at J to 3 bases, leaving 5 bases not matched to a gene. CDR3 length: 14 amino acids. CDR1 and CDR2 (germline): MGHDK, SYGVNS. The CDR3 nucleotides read TGTGCCAGCAGTGCGCGGACAGGGCTCTACGAGCAGTACTTC. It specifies CASSARTGLYEQYF.

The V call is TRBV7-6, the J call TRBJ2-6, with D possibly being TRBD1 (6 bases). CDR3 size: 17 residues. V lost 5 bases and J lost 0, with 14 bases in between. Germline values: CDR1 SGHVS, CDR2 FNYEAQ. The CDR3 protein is CASSNPTGHSGANVLTF. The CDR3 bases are TGTGCCAGCAGCAACCCGACAGGCCACTCTGGGGCCAACGTCCTGACTTTC.

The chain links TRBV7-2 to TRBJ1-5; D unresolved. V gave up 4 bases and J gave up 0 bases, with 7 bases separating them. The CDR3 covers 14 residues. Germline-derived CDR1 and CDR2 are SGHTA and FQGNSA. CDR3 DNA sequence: TGTGCCAGCAGCTCGTCGAATAGCAATCAGCCCCAGCATTTT. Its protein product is CASSSSNSNQPQHF.

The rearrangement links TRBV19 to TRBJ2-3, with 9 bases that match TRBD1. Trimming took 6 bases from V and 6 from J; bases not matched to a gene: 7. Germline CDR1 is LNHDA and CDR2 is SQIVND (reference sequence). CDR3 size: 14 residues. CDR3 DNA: TGTGCCAGTAGGATCACAGGGGGCGCCGATACGCAGTATTTT. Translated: CASRITGGADTQYF. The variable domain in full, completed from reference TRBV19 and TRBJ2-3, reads DGGITQSPKYLFRKEGQNVTLSCEQNLNHDAMYWYRQDPGQGLRLIYYSQIVNDFQKGDIAEGYSVSREKKESFPLTVTSAQKNPTAFYLCASRITGGADTQYFGPGTRLTVL.

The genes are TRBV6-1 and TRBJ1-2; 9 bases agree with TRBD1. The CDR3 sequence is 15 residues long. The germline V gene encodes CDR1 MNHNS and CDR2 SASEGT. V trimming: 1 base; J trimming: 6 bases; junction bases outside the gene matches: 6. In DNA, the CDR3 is TGTGCCAGCAGTGAAGGACAGGGGGGAAGTAATGGCTACACCTTC. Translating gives CASSEGQGGSNGYTF.

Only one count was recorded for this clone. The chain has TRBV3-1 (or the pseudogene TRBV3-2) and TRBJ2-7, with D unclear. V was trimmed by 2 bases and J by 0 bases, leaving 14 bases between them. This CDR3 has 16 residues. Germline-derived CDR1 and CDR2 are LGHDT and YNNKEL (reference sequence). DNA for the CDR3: TGTGCCAGCAGCCAAAGTGATTGGTACGGCTCCTACGAGCAGTACTTC. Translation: CASSQSDWYGSYEQYF.